The table lists the clone carrying this T cell receptor (beta chain) with a few counts. Its target is unknown. Then a second PCR, running about 6 to 12 cycles, was carried out with a sample-barcoded 5' primer and a J-beta primer mix. TCRdb re-called the 5' RACE reads through MiXCR, storing one row per CDR3 protein. The table has approximately 900,000 distinct CDR3 sequences, roughly 43% seen once. The record originates from a study of blood T cells in healthy people across ages. Findings of the study overall: A greater number of naive CD4+ cells and higher diversity distinguished long-lived donors from aged donors.

Per germline, CDR1 SGHAT and CDR2 FQNNGV. This CDR3 comprises 16 residues. After removal of 1 base from V and 5 bases from J, the junction contained 9 bases not matched to a gene. The TCR sequence derives from a man aged 25-45 years in good health. The J gene is TRBJ2-7, the V gene TRBV11-2; 9 bases map to TRBD2. Sequences were obtained from blood. CDR3 sequence reads: CASSLGSGTSPDEQYF. CDR3 coding DNA: TGTGCCAGCAGCTTAGGCTCCGGGACTAGCCCTGACGAGCAGTACTTC.